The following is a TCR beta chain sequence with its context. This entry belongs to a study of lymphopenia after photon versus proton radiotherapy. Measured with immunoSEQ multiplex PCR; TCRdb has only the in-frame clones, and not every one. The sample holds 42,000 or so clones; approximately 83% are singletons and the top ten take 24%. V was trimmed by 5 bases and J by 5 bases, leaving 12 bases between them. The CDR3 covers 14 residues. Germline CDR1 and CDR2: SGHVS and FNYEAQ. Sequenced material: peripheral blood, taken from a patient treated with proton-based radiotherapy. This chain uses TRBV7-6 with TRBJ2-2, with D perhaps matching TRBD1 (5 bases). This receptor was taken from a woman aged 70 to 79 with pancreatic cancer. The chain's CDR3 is CASSPLPGTGELFF. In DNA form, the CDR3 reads TGTGCCAGCAGCCCCCTTCCAGGGACCGGGGAGCTGTTTTTT.